The rows below give T cell receptor beta chains drawn from one sample of a study of CD8 T cells in ankylosing spondylitis. TCRdb used MiXCR to reprocess the 5' RACE reads, holding one entry per CDR3 protein. The repertoire holds roughly 42,000 distinct CDR3 sequences, with roughly 2.6% as singletons. Source material: blood, either unsorted or a sorted T cell fraction (not recorded which). These receptors were obtained from a male donor with ankylosing spondylitis or in good health (not recorded which). Each CDR3 is given with its conserved first and last residue. The order of the fields is V gene, clone size, CDR3 protein. A row's size may be missing; if present it is once, few, many or a size class.

>TRBV9|once
CASSVGSSGTYEQYF
>TRBV9|many
CASSLRGGVVEKLFF
>TRBV9|many
CASSVTSSANTGELFF
>TRBV9|many
CASSVEAGYGYTF
>TRBV9|many
CASTTTGGGELFF
>TRBV9|-
CASSVGAGNYGYTF
>TRBV9|many
CASSELGGGSGELFF
>TRBV9|many
CASSVDSGTSYEQYF
>TRBV9|many
CASSGPGQGSYNEQFF
>TRBV9|-
CASSRSGGPSYNEQFF
>TRBV9|few
CASSATGAGANVLTF
>TRBV9|many
CASSQSGISYNEQFF
>TRBV9|many
CASSKQGAGEETQYF
>TRBV9|-
CASSVHWNTGELFF
>TRBV9|many
CASSPAKPSSEQYF
>TRBV9|many
CASSVSRQASGTQYF
>TRBV9|many
CASSPGGTVNEKLFF
>TRBV9|many
CASSARGDQPQHF
>TRBV9|many
CASSPYSNSNQPQHF
>TRBV9|many
CASSSRDWYTDTQYF
>TRBV9|many
CASSPTDSHQYF
>TRBV9|many
CASSLVDTQYF
>TRBV9|many
CASSAGETQYF
>TRBV9|many
CASSPDRTSGPYYNEQFF
>TRBV9|many
CASNGGREGYEQYF
>TRBV9|many
CASSVEVQGYGYTF
>TRBV9|many
CASSPRQGRDTGELFF
>TRBV9|many
CASSVYTGEETQYF
>TRBV9|many
CASSVGVGTQPQHF
>TRBV9|many
CASSVGVAGFSHEQYF
>TRBV9|many
CASSRSLQGRGANYGYTF
>TRBV9|many
CASSVDPAGEAGAQYF
>TRBV9|many
CASSAHEGGPSTDTQYF
>TRBV9|-
CASSPFPGTGGGEKLFF
>TRBV9|few
CASSVDDGWVKNIQYF
>TRBV9|many
CASSVDGGVGYEQYF
>TRBV9|many
CASSVTSGYYNEQFF
>TRBV9|many
CASSYSTDTQYF
>TRBV9|-
CASSVVQGKAEAFF
>TRBV9|many
CASSGPGQNTYNEQFF
>TRBV9|many
CASSAGQDVRGYTF
>TRBV9|many
CASSVEAGDTQYF
>TRBV9|many
CASSAGGTGGLRYTF
>TRBV9|few
CASSAQGLSVAEQFF
>TRBV9|many
CASSVAAGRGTQYF
>TRBV9|many
CASSALSGTEAFF